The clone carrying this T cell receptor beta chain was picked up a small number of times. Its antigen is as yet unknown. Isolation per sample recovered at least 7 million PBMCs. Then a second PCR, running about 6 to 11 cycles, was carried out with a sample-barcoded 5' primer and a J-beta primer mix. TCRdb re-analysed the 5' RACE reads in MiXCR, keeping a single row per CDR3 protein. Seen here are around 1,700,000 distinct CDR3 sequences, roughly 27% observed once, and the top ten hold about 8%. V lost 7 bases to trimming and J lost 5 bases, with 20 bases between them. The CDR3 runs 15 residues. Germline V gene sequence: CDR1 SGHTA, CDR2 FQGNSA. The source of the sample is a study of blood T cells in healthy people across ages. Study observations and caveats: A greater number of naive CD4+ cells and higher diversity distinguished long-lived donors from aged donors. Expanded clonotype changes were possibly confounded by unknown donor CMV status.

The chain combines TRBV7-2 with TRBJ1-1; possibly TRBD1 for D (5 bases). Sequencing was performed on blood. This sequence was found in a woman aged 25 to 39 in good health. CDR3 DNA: TGTGCCAGCACCCGTTCCGGGGCGTCGGGAACTGAAGCTTTCTTT. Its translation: CASTRSGASGTEAFF.